The T cell receptor (beta chain) described here comes from a study of T cells expressing NK-cell markers. Each CDR3 protein gets one entry in TCRdb, which reprocessed the 5' RACE reads and gives no DNA. In total, the table holds fewer than 550,000 distinct CDR3 sequences. The sequence derives from a woman aged 45-65 years in good health. The sample was blood T cells: a sorted CD56 or NKG2C T cell subset, CD4+ or CD8+ T cells, or bulk PBMC T cells (not recorded which).

CDR3 loop: CASSPTSLAEQFF. V is TRBV4-1 and J is TRBJ2-1. The CDR3 spans 13 residues. Germline assignment: CDR1 MGHRA and CDR2 YSYEKL.